The 29 T cell receptor beta chains listed next were all sequenced from one sample in a study of siplizumab effects on memory and regulatory T cells. The protocol was immunoSEQ multiplex PCR, while the TCRdb copy is restricted to in-frame clones and leaves out a portion. This table has about 100,000 clones, approximately 92% appearing once. Input material: CD4+ T cells sorted from blood. The receptor set was obtained from a human donor in good health.

V is TRBV30 and J is TRBJ1-3, with 7 bases matching TRBD1. The CDR3 runs to 13 residues. Germline V gene lookup returns CDR1 GTSNPN and CDR2 SVGIG (reference sequence). V lost 8 bases and J lost 2; bases outside the gene matches: 6. The CDR3 spells CAQTGNAGNTIYF. For the CDR3, the DNA is TGTGCCCAGACAGGGAACGCTGGAAACACCATATATTTT.

V usage is TRBV6-1 and J usage is TRBJ1-1, with TRBD1 as a possible D gene (5 bases). The CDR3 spans 10 residues. Trimming removed 6 bases at V and 10 bases at J, with 9 bases between. Germline V gene sequence: CDR1 MNHNS, CDR2 SASEGT. CDR3 sequence reads: CASRRGAAFF. CDR3 in DNA: TGTGCCAGCAGAAGGGGTGCAGCTTTCTTT.

The chain carries TRBV5-8 and TRBJ1-1; no clear D. Germline assignment: CDR1 SGHTS and CDR2 YDEGEE. The CDR3 has 13 amino acids. Trimming took off 4 bases at V and 4 bases at J, with 11 bases between the two ends. The CDR3 DNA sequence: TGTGCCAGCAGCCTCCTCATCGGCACTGAAGCTTTCTTT. The encoded protein is CASSLLIGTEAFF.

The sample holds a few counts of this clone. The chain links TRBV11-2 to TRBJ2-3, with 7 bases aligning to TRBD2. This CDR3 spans 13 amino acids. Germline V gene lookup returns CDR1 SGHAT and CDR2 FQNNGV. The junction had 4 bases not matched to a gene; V was cut back by 4 bases and J by 6 bases. The CDR3 region is CASSYRGDDTQYF. DNA of the CDR3: TGTGCCAGCAGCTATCGGGGGGATGATACGCAGTATTTT.

This chain connects TRBV10-2 to TRBJ2-3; 8 positions agree with TRBD2. The CDR3 is 17 amino acids. J was trimmed by 6 bases and V by 6 bases; bases with no gene match: 17. Looked up from germline, CDR1 is WSHSY and CDR2 is SAAADI. The CDR3 DNA sequence: TGCGCCAGCAGGGCTACATGGGGGACTAGGGACCCGGATACGCAGTATTTT. This gives the protein CASRATWGTRDPDTQYF.

The V gene is TRBV11-2, the J gene TRBJ2-7, with D possibly matching TRBD1 (6 bases). The CDR3 is 13 amino acids. The germline V gene has CDR1 SGHAT and CDR2 FQNNGV. The V gene lost 1 base and the J gene lost 6 bases, with 10 bases spanning the gap. CDR3 residues: CASSLGQALEQYF. CDR3 sequence (DNA): TGTGCCAGCAGCTTAGGACAGGCCCTCGAGCAGTACTTC.

J is TRBJ1-3 and V is TRBV9; D uncertain. Germline V gene data show CDR1 as SGDLS and CDR2 as YYNGEE. There are 15 residues in the CDR3. The ends were cut back, 0 bases at V and 0 bases at J, with 7 bases in the middle. The CDR3 DNA follows: TGTGCCAGCAGCGTAGCGGGGAGCTCTGGAAACACCATATATTTT. Translation gives CASSVAGSSGNTIYF.

This rearrangement joins TRBV5-4 to TRBJ2-1, with 8 bases identical to TRBD2. The CDR3 consists of 15 residues. With 0 bases clipped from V and 9 bases from J, the junction kept 8 bases outside the gene matches. Per the germline V gene, CDR1 is SGHNT and CDR2 is YYREEE (reference sequence). CDR3 nucleotides: TGTGCCAGCAGCTTGGGACGGGGGGGATTCGGTGAGCAGTTCTTC. Its translation: CASSLGRGGFGEQFF. Filled out from reference TRBV5-4 and TRBJ2-1, the complete variable domain reads ETGVTQSPTHLIKTRGQQVTLRCSSQSGHNTVSWYQQALGQGPQFIFQYYREEENGRGNFPPRFSGLQFPNYSSELNVNALELDDSALYLCASSLGRGGFGEQFFGPGTRLTVL.

This clone was recorded once. The V and J genes are TRBV30 and TRBJ2-1; perhaps TRBD1 as D (5 bases). The V gene's germline CDR1 is GTSNPN and CDR2 SVGIG (reference sequence). V was pared by 5 bases and J by 2 bases, with 7 bases between. The CDR3 runs 12 residues. As DNA, the CDR3 is TGTGCCTGGGACAGCACCTACAATGAGCAGTTCTTC. Amino acids: CAWDSTYNEQFF.

This chain uses TRBV19 with TRBJ2-3, with TRBD2 matching over 8 bases. The CDR3 covers 16 residues. J was trimmed by 6 bases and V by 2 bases; bases with no gene match: 10. Germline V lookup: CDR1 LNHDA, CDR2 SQIVND (reference sequence). CDR3 sequence reads: CASSIQTGGPGDTQYF. Written as DNA, the CDR3 is TGTGCCAGTAGTATACAAACGGGGGGGCCGGGGGATACGCAGTATTTT.

The chain recombines TRBV28 with TRBJ1-2; D is ambiguous. Germline values: CDR1 MDHEN, CDR2 SYDVKM. The CDR3 has 12 residues. The V gene lost 6 bases and the J gene lost 7 bases, with 12 bases spanning the gap. CDR3 region: CASSPGIGGYTF. CDR3 DNA sequence: TGTGCCAGCAGCCCCGGGATAGGTGGCTACACCTTC.

This chain joins TRBV5-6 and TRBJ1-2, with 8 positions matching TRBD1. V gave up 4 bases and J gave up 6 bases; unmatched junction bases: 5. Germline loops: CDR1 SGHDT, CDR2 YYEEEE. The CDR3 spans 13 residues. In DNA form, the CDR3 reads TGTGCCAGCAGCCAACAGGGGGTACATGGCTACACCTTC. Translating gives CASSQQGVHGYTF.

The chain carries TRBV6-5 and TRBJ1-2; D gene unclear. The CDR3 sequence is 13 residues long. CDR1 and CDR2 from the germline V gene are MNHEY and SVGAGI. The V gene lost 5 bases and the J gene lost 2 bases, with 9 bases spanning the gap. The CDR3 loop is CASSLQENYGYTF. As DNA, the CDR3 is TGTGCCAGCAGTCTTCAGGAAAACTATGGCTACACCTTC.

V gene TRBV7-7 combines with J gene TRBJ2-3, with 8 bases identical to TRBD1. Germline-derived CDR1 and CDR2 are SSHAT and FNYEAQ (reference sequence). The V and J ends lost 5 bases and 3 bases, in that order; junction bases with no gene match: 7. This CDR3 comprises 15 residues. DNA for the CDR3: TGTGCCAGCAGCCCCAGGACAGGGAAGACAGATACGCAGTATTTT. Its translation: CASSPRTGKTDTQYF.

J is TRBJ2-5 and V is TRBV11-2; D uncertain. V was pared by 3 bases and J by 1 base, with 6 bases between. The CDR3 consists of 13 residues. Germline V gene data show CDR1 as SGHAT and CDR2 as FQNNGV. The chain's CDR3 is CASSFSTQETQYF. CDR3 bases: TGTGCCAGCAGCTTTTCTACCCAAGAGACCCAGTACTTC.

Here the CDR3 reads CASSLSGLGRGDEQYF. CDR3 DNA sequence: TGTGCCAGCAGCTTATCTGGATTGGGTAGGGGGGACGAGCAGTACTTC. The chain links TRBV7-9 to TRBJ2-7; D might be TRBD1 or TRBD2, each matching 6 bases. The CDR3 runs to 16 residues. The germline V gene encodes CDR1 SEHNR and CDR2 FQNEAQ (reference sequence). The V and J ends lost 2 bases and 5 bases respectively, with 19 bases between them.

The chain carries TRBV11-3 and TRBJ2-1; D gene ambiguous. V shed 5 bases and J shed 0 bases, with 11 bases lying between them. The germline CDR1 and CDR2 sequences are SGHNT and YENEEA. The CDR3 contains 15 residues. Here the CDR3 DNA reads TGTGCCAGCAGCACGCGGACGGTCTCCTACAATGAGCAGTTCTTC. Its protein is CASSTRTVSYNEQFF.

The chain uses TRBV4-1 and TRBJ1-5, with D uncertain. This CDR3 has 15 amino acids. Germline CDR1 reads MGHRA; CDR2 reads YSYEKL. V shed 1 base and J shed 9 bases, with 16 bases lying between them. The CDR3 protein is CASSQAGRNQGPQHF. CDR3 in DNA: TGCGCCAGCAGCCAAGCCGGACGGAACCAAGGGCCCCAGCATTTT.

V usage is TRBV5-1 and J usage is TRBJ2-1, with 11 bases identical to TRBD2. Looked up from germline, CDR1 is SGHRS and CDR2 is YFSETQ. The CDR3 is 18 amino acids. V lost 0 bases to trimming and J lost 2 bases; unmatched junction nucleotides: 7. CDR3 protein: CASSLARLAGSTYNEQFF. The CDR3 DNA follows: TGCGCCAGCAGCTTGGCCAGACTAGCGGGGTCGACCTACAATGAGCAGTTCTTC. Supplemented by reference TRBV5-1 and TRBJ2-1, the full variable domain reads KAGVTQTPRYLIKTRGQQVTLSCSPISGHRSVSWYQQTPGQGLQFLFEYFSETQRNKGNFPGRFSGRQFSNSRSEMNVSTLELGDSALYLCASSLARLAGSTYNEQFFGPGTRLTVL.

The rearrangement links TRBV5-6 to TRBJ1-3; perhaps TRBD1 as D (6 bases). Germline V lookup: CDR1 SGHDT, CDR2 YYEEEE. V dropped 4 bases and J dropped 1 base, with 9 bases sitting between them. The CDR3 spans 14 residues. The CDR3 protein is CASSPGHSGNTIYF. The DNA of the CDR3 is TGTGCCAGCAGCCCGGGACATTCTGGAAACACCATATATTTT.

V and J are TRBV9 and TRBJ2-5, with D perhaps assigned TRBD1 or TRBD2 (7 bases each). The CDR3 length is 14 residues. The ends were cut back, 4 bases at V and 5 bases at J, with 15 bases in the middle. From germline, CDR1 is SGDLS and CDR2 YYNGEE. CDR3 sequence reads: CASSTQGGGETQYF. As DNA, the CDR3 is TGTGCCAGCAGCACCCAGGGGGGAGGGGAGACCCAGTACTTC.

V is TRBV5-8 and J is TRBJ2-4, with D possibly TRBD1 on 6 matching bases. The germline V gene has CDR1 SGHTS and CDR2 YDEGEE. The CDR3 covers 14 residues. The ends were cut back, 2 bases at V and 2 bases at J, with 8 bases in the middle. The CDR3 DNA follows: TGTGCCAGCAGCTTAGGGGGAACCAAAAACATTCAGTACTTC. It specifies CASSLGGTKNIQYF.

This sequence joins TRBV10-1 and TRBJ1-2; no firm D call. Germline lookup yields CDR1 WNHNN and CDR2 SYGVQD (reference sequence). V lost 10 bases to trimming and J lost 4 bases, with 22 bases between them. The CDR3 consists of 15 residues. DNA of the CDR3: TGCGCCATCCCATCAATAGTCTTCGTAGCCTATGGCTACACCTTC. Its protein is CAIPSIVFVAYGYTF.

The chain links TRBV7-3 to TRBJ2-3; D is tentatively TRBD1 or TRBD2 (6 bases each). The CDR3 is 15 residues long. The V and J ends lost 2 bases and 1 base respectively, with 10 bases between them. CDR1 is SGHTA and CDR2 is FQGTGA in the germline V gene. The DNA of the CDR3 is TGTGCCAGCAGCTTAGACCGGGGGCGCACAGATACGCAGTATTTT. Its translation is CASSLDRGRTDTQYF.

The chain employs TRBV6-6 and TRBJ1-6; the match to TRBD1 covers 8 bases. Trimming at V came to 5 bases and at J to 8 bases, leaving 5 bases not matched to a gene. The CDR3 spans 14 residues. Germline V lookup: CDR1 MNHNY, CDR2 SVGAGI (reference sequence). The CDR3 protein is CASSRTGTDSPLHF. The CDR3 DNA is TGTGCCAGCAGTCGGACAGGGACCGATTCACCCCTCCACTTT.

The chain joins TRBV7-3 to TRBJ2-1; 8 nucleotides line up with TRBD1. This CDR3 spans 16 amino acids. CDR1 is SGHTA and CDR2 is FQGTGA in the germline V gene. Losses at the gene ends were 5 bases for V and 0 bases for J; bases not matched to a gene: 6. The CDR3 coding sequence is TGTGCCAGCAGCCGGATTGGACAGGGCTCCTACAATGAGCAGTTCTTC. This encodes CASSRIGQGSYNEQFF.

The chain uses TRBV7-9 and TRBJ1-4; D might be TRBD1 (5 bases). The CDR3 is 14 amino acids. V dropped 5 bases and J dropped 8 bases, with 15 bases sitting between them. Germline V gene sequence: CDR1 SEHNR, CDR2 FQNEAQ (reference sequence). The CDR3 coding sequence is TGTGCCAGCAGCCCCGGGACGGTCTGGGAAAAACTGTTTTTT. This translates into CASSPGTVWEKLFF.

The chain has TRBV5-6 and TRBJ1-1; D unclear. The V gene's germline CDR1 is SGHDT and CDR2 YYEEEE. Trimming took off 7 bases at V and 0 bases at J, with 13 bases between the two ends. The CDR3 loop spans 14 amino acids. As DNA, the CDR3 is TGTGCCAGCGGGTTCGGGAACCTGAACACTGAAGCTTTCTTT. It translates to CASGFGNLNTEAFF. Filled out from reference TRBV5-6 and TRBJ1-1, the complete variable domain reads DAGVTQSPTHLIKTRGQQVTLRCSPKSGHDTVSWYQQALGQGPQFIFQYYEEEERQRGNFPDRFSGHQFPNYSSELNVNALLLGDSALYLCASGFGNLNTEAFFGQGTRLTVV.

The chain joins TRBV9 to TRBJ2-1; no definite D call. The CDR3 is 13 amino acids. Deletions cut 0 bases from V and 8 bases from J, with 9 bases between. Germline V gene lookup returns CDR1 SGDLS and CDR2 YYNGEE. CDR3 region: CASSVVVGHEQFF. For the CDR3, the DNA is TGTGCCAGCAGCGTAGTAGTGGGCCATGAGCAGTTCTTC.